This TCR beta chain comes out of a study of blood T cell repertoires in COVID-19. At the level of the study: The samples span acute and convalescent COVID-19 from the United States, Italy and Spain. Sources were T cells, B-cell-depleted T cells, or PBMCs; the material itself was cDNA or gDNA.

Some clones are missing from TCRdb's copy, which holds only in-frame ones; the method was immunoSEQ multiplex PCR. The top ten hold about 6.9% of the sample, which has around 71,000 clones, around 83% seen once. The sequenced sample was peripheral blood. This receptor was identified in a young man with COVID-19, enrolled during active disease.

Here the CDR3 reads CASSPVPNEKLFF. The CDR3 nucleotides are TGTGCCAGCTCACCCGTTCCGAATGAAAAACTGTTTTTT. The chain is built from TRBV18 and TRBJ1-4; D gene uncertain. Trimming removed 3 bases from V and 5 bases from J, with 7 bases in between. The CDR3 runs 13 residues. Germline loops: CDR1 KGHSH, CDR2 LQKENI. Looking up the rest from reference TRBV18 and TRBJ1-4 gives the full variable domain: NAGVMQNPRHLVRRRGQEARLRCSPMKGHSHVYWYRQLPEEGLKFMVYLQKENIIDESGMPKERFSAEFPKEGPSILRIQQVVRGDSAAYFCASSPVPNEKLFFGSGTQLSVL.